These 8 T cell receptor beta chains were all obtained from the same sample, sequenced in a study of blood T cells in healthy people across ages. Using a J-beta primer mix together with a sample-barcoded 5' primer, a second PCR was run for roughly 7 to 12 cycles. TCRdb re-analysed the 5' RACE reads in MiXCR, keeping a single row per CDR3 protein. This table holds 1.5 million to 2 million distinct CDR3 sequences, 28% found once. Sequenced material: blood. Source of these receptors: a woman in her 30s in good health.

In its sample, this clonotype was seen a few times. The chain uses TRBV20-1 and TRBJ2-1, with D perhaps matching TRBD2 (6 bases). This CDR3 region has 15 residues. Per the germline V gene, CDR1 is DFQATT and CDR2 is SNEGSKA (reference sequence). Trimming removed 0 bases at V and 6 bases at J, with 15 bases between. The chain's CDR3 is CSARDWGLQANEQFF. CDR3 sequence (DNA): TGCAGTGCTAGAGATTGGGGACTGCAGGCCAATGAGCAGTTCTTC.

This clonotype was seen repeatedly, ten times or more. This rearrangement joins TRBV7-2 to TRBJ2-6; D might be TRBD1 (6 bases). The length of the CDR3 is 18 residues. V dropped 2 bases and J dropped 2 bases, with 16 bases sitting between them. CDR1 is SGHTA, CDR2 FQGNSA, per germline. The CDR3 nucleotides are TGTGCCAGCAGCTTAAGGGGGAACAGGGAAGCTGGGGCCAACGTCCTGACTTTC. It codes for CASSLRGNREAGANVLTF.

This chain links TRBV20-1 with TRBJ1-4; 7 bases are shared with TRBD1. Per the germline V gene, CDR1 is DFQATT and CDR2 is SNEGSKA (reference sequence). CDR3 length equals 14 residues. V was pared by 6 bases and J by 8 bases, with 12 bases of the junction left unmatched. In DNA form, the CDR3 reads TGCAGTGCGGCATACCGGGACAGTAGGGAAAAACTGTTTTTT. Encoded protein: CSAAYRDSREKLFF.

The chain has TRBV2 and TRBJ2-3; 8 bases are a match to TRBD1. Germline values: CDR1 SNHLY, CDR2 FYNNEI. V dropped 8 bases and J dropped 3; count of bases not matched to a gene: 10. This CDR3 is 15 amino acids long. The CDR3 loop reads CASARQGIVTDTQYF. The CDR3 coding sequence is TGTGCCAGCGCCCGACAGGGGATAGTTACAGATACGCAGTATTTT.

The chain employs TRBV6-2 or TRBV6-3 and TRBJ1-1; D remains ambiguous. Germline values: CDR1 MNHEY, CDR2 SVGEGT. The CDR3 is 13 amino acids. Trimming took 2 bases from V and 4 from J, leaving 8 bases between them. CDR3 protein: CASSYAGATEAFF. Written as DNA, the CDR3 is TGTGCCAGCAGTTACGCGGGAGCCACTGAAGCTTTCTTT.

This chain joins TRBV12-3 or TRBV12-4 and TRBJ1-1, with 7 bases lining up with TRBD1. V lost 11 bases, J lost 0 bases, and 15 bases stayed unmatched. The CDR3 is made up of 16 amino acids. CDR3 sequence (DNA): TGTGCCTCATCAAGATTGCAGGGACAGATGAACACTGAAGCTTTCTTT. Translated, it gives CASSRLQGQMNTEAFF.

This sequence joins TRBV12-3 or TRBV12-4 and TRBJ1-3, with D possibly matching TRBD1 (6 bases). This CDR3 is 14 amino acids long. The V end was cut by 6 bases, the J end by 0 bases, with 9 bases between. The CDR3 sequence: CASRPGHSGNTIYF. The CDR3 nucleotides are TGTGCCAGCAGGCCGGGACACTCTGGAAACACCATATATTTT.

This clonotype occurred a few times. The CDR3 DNA sequence: TGTGCCAGCAGCTTAGCGGGGGGCGGAACTTACAATGAGCAGTTCTTC. It translates to CASSLAGGGTYNEQFF. The chain recombines TRBV7-2 with TRBJ2-1; D may be TRBD1 or TRBD2 (6 bases each). The germline gives CDR1 SGHTA, CDR2 FQGNSA. Trimming took off 0 bases at V and 4 bases at J, with 13 bases between the two ends. CDR3 length: 16 amino acids.